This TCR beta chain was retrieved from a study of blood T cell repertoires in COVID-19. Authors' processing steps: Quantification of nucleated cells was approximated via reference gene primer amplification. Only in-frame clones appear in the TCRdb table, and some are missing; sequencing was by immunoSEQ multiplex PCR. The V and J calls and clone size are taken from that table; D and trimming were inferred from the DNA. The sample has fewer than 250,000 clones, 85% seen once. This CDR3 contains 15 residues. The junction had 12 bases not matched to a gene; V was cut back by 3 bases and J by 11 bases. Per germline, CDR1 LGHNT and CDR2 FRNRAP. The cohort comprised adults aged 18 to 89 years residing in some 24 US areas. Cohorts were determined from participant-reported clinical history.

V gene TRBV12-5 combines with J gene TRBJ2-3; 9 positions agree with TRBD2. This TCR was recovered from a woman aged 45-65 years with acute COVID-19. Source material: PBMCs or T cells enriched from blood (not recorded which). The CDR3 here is CASGLSGAGGPEQYF. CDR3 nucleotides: TGTGCTAGTGGTTTATCCGGGGCGGGGGGGCCCGAGCAGTATTTT.